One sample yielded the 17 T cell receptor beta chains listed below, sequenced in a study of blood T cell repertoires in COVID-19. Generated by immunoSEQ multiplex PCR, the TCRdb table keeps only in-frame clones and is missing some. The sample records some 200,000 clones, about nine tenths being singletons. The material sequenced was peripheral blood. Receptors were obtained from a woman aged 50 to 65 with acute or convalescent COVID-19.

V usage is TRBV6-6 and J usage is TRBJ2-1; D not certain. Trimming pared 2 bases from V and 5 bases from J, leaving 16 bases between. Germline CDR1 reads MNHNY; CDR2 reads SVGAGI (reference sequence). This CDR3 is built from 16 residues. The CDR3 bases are TGTGCCAGCAGTTACCCGCCCGGTCCCCTCGACAATGAGCAGTTCTTC. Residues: CASSYPPGPLDNEQFF.

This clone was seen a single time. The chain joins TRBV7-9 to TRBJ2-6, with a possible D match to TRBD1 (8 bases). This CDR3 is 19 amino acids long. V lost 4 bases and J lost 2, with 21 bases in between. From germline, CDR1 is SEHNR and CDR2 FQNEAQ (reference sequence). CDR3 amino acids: CASSSTEDRDYAGANVLTF. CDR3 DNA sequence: TGTGCCAGCAGCTCTACGGAGGACAGGGACTATGCTGGGGCCAACGTCCTGACTTTC. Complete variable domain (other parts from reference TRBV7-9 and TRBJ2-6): DTGVSQNPRHKITKRGQNVTFRCDPISEHNRLYWYRQTLGQGPEFLTYFQNEAQLEKSRLLSDRFSAERPKGSFSTLEIQRTEQGDSAMYLCASSSTEDRDYAGANVLTFGAGSRLTVL.

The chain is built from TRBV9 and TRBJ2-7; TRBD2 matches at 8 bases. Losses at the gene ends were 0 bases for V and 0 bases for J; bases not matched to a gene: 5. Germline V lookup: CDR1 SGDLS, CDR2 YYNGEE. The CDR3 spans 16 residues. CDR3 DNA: TGTGCCAGCAGCGTAGACCCTAGCGGGCCCTCCTACGAGCAGTACTTC. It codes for CASSVDPSGPSYEQYF.

CDR3 protein: CASSLLARTSGSTETQYF. The CDR3 coding sequence is TGTGCCAGCAGCTTATTGGCCCGGACTAGCGGGAGTACAGAGACCCAGTACTTC. The chain employs TRBV7-6 and TRBJ2-5, with 13 bases aligning to TRBD2. This CDR3 region has 18 residues. V lost 2 bases, J lost 4 bases, and 10 bases stayed unmatched. The V gene's germline CDR1 is SGHVS and CDR2 FNYEAQ.

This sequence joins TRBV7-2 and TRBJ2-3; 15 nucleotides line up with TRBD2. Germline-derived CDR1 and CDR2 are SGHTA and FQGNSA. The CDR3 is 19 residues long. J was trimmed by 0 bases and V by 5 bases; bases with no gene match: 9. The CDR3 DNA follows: TGTGCCAGCAGCCCCCCAACCGGGACTAGCGGGGGGAGCACAGATACGCAGTATTTT. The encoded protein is CASSPPTGTSGGSTDTQYF.

CDR3 residues: CASSSPGRASYNEQFF. DNA for the CDR3: TGTGCCAGCAGCTCCCCGGGCAGGGCCTCCTACAATGAGCAGTTCTTC. The chain couples TRBV7-3 to TRBJ2-1, with D perhaps TRBD1 (5 bases). V was trimmed by 4 bases and J by 0 bases, leaving 13 bases between them. The CDR3 contains 16 residues. The germline V gene encodes CDR1 SGHTA and CDR2 FQGTGA.

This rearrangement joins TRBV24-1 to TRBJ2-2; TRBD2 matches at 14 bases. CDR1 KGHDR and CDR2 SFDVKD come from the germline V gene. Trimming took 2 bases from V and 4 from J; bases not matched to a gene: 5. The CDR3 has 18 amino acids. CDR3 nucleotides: TGTGCCACCAGTGATTCTCCGGGACTAGCGGGAGTCACCGGGGAGCTGTTTTTT. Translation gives CATSDSPGLAGVTGELFF.

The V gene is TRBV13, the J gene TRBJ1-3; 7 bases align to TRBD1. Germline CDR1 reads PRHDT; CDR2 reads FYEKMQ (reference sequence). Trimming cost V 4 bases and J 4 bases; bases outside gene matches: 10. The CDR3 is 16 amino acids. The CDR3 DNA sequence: TGTGCCAGCAGCTACGAAGGGGGCTCTGGGGGAAACACCATATATTTT. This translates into CASSYEGGSGGNTIYF.

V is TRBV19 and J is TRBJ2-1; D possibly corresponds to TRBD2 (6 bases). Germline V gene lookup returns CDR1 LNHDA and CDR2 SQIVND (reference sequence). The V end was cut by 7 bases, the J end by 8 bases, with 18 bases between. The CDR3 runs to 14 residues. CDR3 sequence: CASNNGAGLDEQFF. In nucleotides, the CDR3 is TGTGCCAGTAACAATGGGGCGGGGTTGGATGAGCAGTTCTTC.

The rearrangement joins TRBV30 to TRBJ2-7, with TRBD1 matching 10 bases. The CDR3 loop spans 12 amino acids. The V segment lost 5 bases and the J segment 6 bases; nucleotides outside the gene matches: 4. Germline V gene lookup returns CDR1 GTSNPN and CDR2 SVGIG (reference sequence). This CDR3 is CAWGDRGGEQYF. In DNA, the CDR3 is TGTGCCTGGGGGGACAGGGGTGGCGAGCAGTACTTC.

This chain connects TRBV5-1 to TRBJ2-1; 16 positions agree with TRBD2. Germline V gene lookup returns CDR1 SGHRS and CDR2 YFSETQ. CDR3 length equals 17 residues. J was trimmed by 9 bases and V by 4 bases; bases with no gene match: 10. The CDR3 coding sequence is TGCGCCAGCAGCCCAGGGACTAGCGGGGGGGCGTGGGGTGAGCAGTTCTTC. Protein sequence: CASSPGTSGGAWGEQFF.

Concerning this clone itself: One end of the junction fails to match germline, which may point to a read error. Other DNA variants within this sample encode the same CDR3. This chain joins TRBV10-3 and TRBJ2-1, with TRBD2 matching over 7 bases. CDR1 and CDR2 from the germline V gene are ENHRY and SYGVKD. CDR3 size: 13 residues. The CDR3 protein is CAIRAGVGHEQFF. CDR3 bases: TGTGCCATCAGGGCGGGAGTTGGACATGAGCAATTCTTC.

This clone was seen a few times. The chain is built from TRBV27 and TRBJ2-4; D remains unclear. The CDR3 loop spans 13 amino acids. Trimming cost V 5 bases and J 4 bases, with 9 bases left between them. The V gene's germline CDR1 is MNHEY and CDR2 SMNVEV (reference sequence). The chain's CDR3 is CASSQGDKNIQYF. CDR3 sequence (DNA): TGTGCCAGCAGTCAAGGAGATAAAAACATTCAGTACTTC.

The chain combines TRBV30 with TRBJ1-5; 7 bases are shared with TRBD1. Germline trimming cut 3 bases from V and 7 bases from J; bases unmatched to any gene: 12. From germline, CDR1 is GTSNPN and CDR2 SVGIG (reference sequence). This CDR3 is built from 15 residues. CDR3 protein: CAWRSPGAGGQPQHF. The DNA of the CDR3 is TGTGCCTGGAGGTCACCCGGAGCAGGGGGACAGCCCCAGCATTTT.

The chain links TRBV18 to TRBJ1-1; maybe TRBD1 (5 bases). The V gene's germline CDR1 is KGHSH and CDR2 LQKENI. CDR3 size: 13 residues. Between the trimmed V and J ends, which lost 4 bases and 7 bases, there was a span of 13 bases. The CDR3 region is CASSRIKGREAFF. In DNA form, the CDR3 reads TGTGCCAGCTCACGTATTAAGGGGCGTGAAGCTTTCTTT.

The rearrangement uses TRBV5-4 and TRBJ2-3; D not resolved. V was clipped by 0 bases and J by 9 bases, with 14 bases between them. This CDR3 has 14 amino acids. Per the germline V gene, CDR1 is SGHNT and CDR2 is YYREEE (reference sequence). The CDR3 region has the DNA TGTGCCAGCAGCTTGGCGTCCGAGGTGTCGACGCAGTATTTT. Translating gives CASSLASEVSTQYF.

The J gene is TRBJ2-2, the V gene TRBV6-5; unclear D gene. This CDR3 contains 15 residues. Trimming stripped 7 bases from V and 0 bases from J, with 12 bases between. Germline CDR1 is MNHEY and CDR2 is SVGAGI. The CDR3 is CASTPRQANTGELFF. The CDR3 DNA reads TGTGCCAGCACCCCCCGGCAGGCGAACACCGGGGAGCTGTTTTTT.